Following are 9 T cell receptor beta chains from one sample sequenced in a study of T cells after yellow fever vaccination. TCRdb re-derived calls from the 5' RACE reads in MiXCR, one entry per CDR3 protein. The sample includes around 310,000 distinct CDR3 sequences, 3% to 4.5% seen only once; the top ten take approximately 25%. Sample: PBMCs, taken 5 days after the yellow fever booster vaccination. Receptors originate from a man between 18 and 29 years old who received the YFV17D yellow fever vaccine.

This clonotype has a handful of counts. This chain joins TRBV11-2 and TRBJ2-5; possible D gene TRBD1, 6 bases. V was clipped by 7 bases and J by 4 bases, with 16 bases between them. This CDR3 is built from 14 residues. Germline V lookup: CDR1 SGHAT, CDR2 FQNNGV. Here the CDR3 DNA reads TGTGCCAGCAACCACGGACAGTCCGGAGAGACCCAGTACTTC. This codes for CASNHGQSGETQYF.

This clonotype has just a few counts. V and J are TRBV6-2 or TRBV6-3 and TRBJ1-3; TRBD1 matches 7 bases. The germline CDR1 and CDR2 sequences are MNHEY and SVGEGT. V lost 5 bases and J lost 0; bases outside the gene matches: 7. The CDR3 is made up of 16 amino acids. The CDR3 protein is CASSTAGTVSGNTIYF. The CDR3 DNA reads as TGTGCCAGCAGTACAGCCGGGACAGTCTCTGGAAACACCATATATTTT.

This chain joins TRBV5-4 and TRBJ2-1; a weak D match, TRBD2 (6 bases). The CDR3 is 15 residues long. Looked up from germline, CDR1 is SGHNT and CDR2 is YYREEE (reference sequence). V shed 5 bases and J shed 3 bases, with 15 bases lying between them. CDR3 sequence reads: CASRVAGPLYNEQFF. Written as DNA, the CDR3 is TGTGCCAGCAGAGTCGCGGGACCTCTCTACAATGAGCAGTTCTTC.

This clonotype was seen a few times. This rearrangement joins TRBV29-1 to TRBJ2-7, with no clear D. V lost 4 bases and J lost 5, with 12 bases in between. CDR1 and CDR2 from the germline V gene are SQVTM and ANQGSEA. The CDR3 spans 12 residues. The CDR3 here is CSVGAGTDEQYF. The CDR3 coding sequence is TGCAGCGTTGGGGCTGGAACGGACGAGCAGTACTTC.

The V gene is TRBV19, the J gene TRBJ2-5; D is unclear. CDR1 is LNHDA, CDR2 SQIVND, per germline (reference sequence). The V and J ends lost 5 bases and 4 bases respectively, with 23 bases between them. CDR3 length: 17 amino acids. The CDR3 here is CASSPSWAMGSRETQYF. Here the CDR3 DNA reads TGTGCCAGTAGTCCCTCATGGGCGATGGGGTCCCGAGAGACCCAGTACTTC.

The V and J genes are TRBV7-8 and TRBJ1-2, with D possibly TRBD1 on 6 matching bases. The CDR3 contains 14 residues. V was pared by 1 base and J by 6 bases, with 12 bases between. Germline CDR1 SGHVS, CDR2 FQNEAQ. Written as DNA, the CDR3 is TGTGCCAGCAGCTTAGAGGGGGGCGGGGATGGCTACACCTTC. Amino acids: CASSLEGGGDGYTF.

This clonotype was counted a few times. V usage is TRBV9 and J usage is TRBJ1-1; D might be TRBD1 (6 bases). The CDR3 extends over 13 amino acids. Germline CDR1 and CDR2: SGDLS and YYNGEE. V dropped 3 bases and J dropped 5 bases, with 11 bases sitting between them. CDR3 in DNA: TGTGCCAGCAGCGCACAGGGTAGGACTGAAGCTTTCTTT. Its protein is CASSAQGRTEAFF.

V usage is TRBV27 and J usage is TRBJ1-1; no firm D call. The germline V and J ends were trimmed by 0 bases and 1 base, with 6 bases remaining between them. Per the germline V gene, CDR1 is MNHEY and CDR2 is SMNVEV (reference sequence). CDR3 length: 14 residues. The CDR3 region has the DNA TGTGCCAGCAGTTTATCCAGCAAGAACACTGAAGCTTTCTTT. Protein product: CASSLSSKNTEAFF.

A few counts support this clonotype. The chain couples TRBV4-3 to TRBJ1-4; 8 bases are a match to TRBD1. Looked up from germline, CDR1 is LGHNA and CDR2 is YSLEER. This CDR3 region has 14 residues. V dropped 0 bases and J dropped 8; count of bases not matched to a gene: 2. The chain's CDR3 is CASSQEGTGEKLFF. The CDR3 coding sequence is TGCGCCAGCAGCCAAGAAGGGACAGGAGAAAAACTGTTTTTT.